This entry lists 18 T cell receptor beta chains sequenced from one sample in a study of T cell repertoires in cytomegalovirus infection (dated by TCRdb to the late 2010s). Sequencing used an Illumina HiSeq 1500. The public sequencing data were trimmed at Q25 with fastp and processed into clonotypes with MiXCR by TCRdb, which kept only in-frame beta chains. Entries are consolidated by CDR3 protein sequence, retaining the most common genes and DNA. This sample lists over 100,000 distinct CDR3 sequences; 10% were detected once. The top ten clonotypes cover roughly 29% of the sample. No cognate antigen is known for these TCRs. Sequencing was performed on PBMCs, sequenced either directly or after in vitro stimulation (not recorded which). These TCRs come from a human donor in good health (CMV status not recorded). Some clones in this sample may be carry-over from other donors' samples.

As to this clonotype: The junction departs from the called germline gene at one end, perhaps through a read error. The chain is built from TRBV7-2 and TRBJ2-2, with D possibly matching TRBD2 (6 bases). CDR3 length equals 15 residues. Germline CDR1 is SGHTA and CDR2 is FQGNSA. CDR3 loop: CASSLLGHDTGEVFF. The CDR3 DNA reads as TGTGCCAGCAGCTTATTAGGGCACGACACCGGGGAGGTGTTTTTT.

This chain connects TRBV2 to TRBJ2-1; TRBD2 matches 7 bases. The CDR3 is 17 amino acids. The V segment lost 6 bases and the J segment 2 bases; nucleotides outside the gene matches: 13. From germline, CDR1 is SNHLY and CDR2 FYNNEI. CDR3 residues: CASSGIEWEGTYNEQFF. CDR3 coding DNA: TGTGCCAGCAGCGGAATTGAGTGGGAGGGGACCTACAATGAGCAGTTCTTC. The full variable domain, completed using reference TRBV2 and TRBJ2-1, is EPEVTQTPSHQVTQMGQEVILRCVPISNHLYFYWYRQILGQKVEFLVSFYNNEISEKSEIFDDQFSVERPDGSNFTLKIRSTKLEDSAMYFCASSGIEWEGTYNEQFFGPGTRLTVL.

The chain has TRBV7-2 and TRBJ2-7; 7 nucleotides match TRBD1. Germline V gene sequence: CDR1 SGHTA, CDR2 FQGNSA. J lost 6 bases, V lost 5 bases, and 7 bases had no gene match. This CDR3 spans 13 amino acids. The CDR3 loop is CASSEQGRGEQYF. CDR3 nucleotides: TGTGCCAGCAGCGAACAGGGGAGAGGCGAGCAGTACTTC.

The chain employs TRBV5-4 and TRBJ2-1; 13 nucleotides line up with TRBD2. The V and J ends lost 4 bases and 0 bases, in that order; junction bases with no gene match: 4. In germline, CDR1 is SGHNT, CDR2 YYREEE (reference sequence). The CDR3 length is 17 residues. The CDR3 DNA reads TGTGCCAGCAGCCCAGGGACTAGCGGGACCTCCTACAATGAGCAGTTCTTC. It yields the protein CASSPGTSGTSYNEQFF.

This clonotype was counted at least ten times. The chain recombines TRBV7-9 with TRBJ2-5; D unclear. Germline V lookup: CDR1 SEHNR, CDR2 FQNEAQ (reference sequence). Trimming took off 3 bases at V and 2 bases at J, with 7 bases between the two ends. The CDR3 spans 13 residues. The CDR3 nucleotides read TGTGCCAGCAGCTTTGGGGTTCAAGAGACCCAGTACTTC. Its protein product is CASSFGVQETQYF.

This clonotype came up many times. The V gene is TRBV7-2, the J gene TRBJ1-1, with D unresolved. Trimming took 3 bases from V and 7 from J, leaving 12 bases between them. CDR1 and CDR2 from the germline V gene are SGHTA and FQGNSA. The CDR3 loop spans 13 amino acids. The CDR3 here is CASSFTGSFEAFF. In DNA form, the CDR3 reads TGTGCCAGCAGCTTTACGGGGAGTTTTGAAGCTTTCTTT. The full variable domain, completed using reference TRBV7-2 and TRBJ1-1, is GAGVSQSPSNKVTEKGKDVELRCDPISGHTALYWYRQSLGQGLEFLIYFQGNSAPDKSGLPSDRFSAERTGGSVSTLTIQRTQQEDSAVYLCASSFTGSFEAFFGQGTRLTVV.

Many counts were recorded for this clonotype. CDR3 loop: CASSSTWGQGDTEAFF. CDR3 coding DNA: TGTGCCAGCAGTTCCACATGGGGACAGGGGGACACTGAAGCTTTCTTT. The rearrangement uses TRBV12-3 or TRBV12-4 and TRBJ1-1, with 11 positions matching TRBD1. V was clipped by 4 bases and J by 3 bases; unmatched bases: 7. This CDR3 spans 16 amino acids.

The genes are TRBV20-1 and TRBJ1-2; the D is unclear. V was trimmed by 6 bases and J by 4 bases, leaving 12 bases between them. Germline V gives CDR1 DFQATT, CDR2 SNEGSKA (reference sequence). The CDR3 totals 12 residues. CDR3: CSAGRAAYGYTF. The CDR3 DNA reads TGCAGTGCCGGCCGGGCGGCCTATGGCTACACCTTC.

The chain carries TRBV5-5 and TRBJ2-2, with 9 nucleotides matching TRBD1. After removal of 4 bases from V and 5 bases from J, the junction contained 15 bases not matched to a gene. The germline V gene encodes CDR1 SGHKS and CDR2 YYEKEE (reference sequence). This CDR3 spans 18 amino acids. The CDR3 region has the DNA TGTGCCAGCAGCAGCCCCTTCAACAGGGGGCGACGGACCGGGGAGCTGTTTTTT. Protein: CASSSPFNRGRRTGELFF.

This clonotype was seen a handful of times. The J gene is TRBJ2-2, the V gene TRBV7-3; D gene uncertain. Per the germline V gene, CDR1 is SGHTA and CDR2 is FQGTGA. The CDR3 consists of 14 residues. V lost 8 bases to trimming and J lost 0 bases, with 10 bases between them. The CDR3 sequence: CASQRTANTGELFF. In nucleotides, the CDR3 is TGTGCCAGCCAAAGAACTGCGAACACCGGGGAGCTGTTTTTT.

This clonotype has a count of ten or more. The chain links TRBV7-2 to TRBJ1-4; D is possibly TRBD1 (6 bases). The CDR3 length is 14 residues. Trimming took 0 bases from V and 8 from J, leaving 10 bases between them. CDR1 and CDR2 from the germline V gene are SGHTA and FQGNSA. The CDR3 spells CASSLAGGGEKLFF. The DNA of the CDR3 is TGTGCCAGCAGCTTAGCAGGGGGAGGAGAAAAACTGTTTTTT.

The rearrangement uses TRBV4-3 and TRBJ2-5; the D is unclear. This CDR3 contains 15 residues. V was cut by 1 base and J by 5 bases, with 14 bases left in between. The germline gives CDR1 LGHNA, CDR2 YSLEER. CDR3 nucleotide sequence: TGCGCCAGCAGCCAAGGGGTCAGAGCCGGGGAGACCCAGTACTTC. Its protein is CASSQGVRAGETQYF.

This clonotype came up many times. This chain joins TRBV25-1 and TRBJ2-5; TRBD1 matches at 8 bases. V lost 4 bases and J lost 4; bases outside the gene matches: 5. The V gene's germline CDR1 is MGHDK and CDR2 SYGVNS. CDR3 length: 14 amino acids. The CDR3 loop reads CASSGRTGSETQYF. The CDR3 DNA reads as TGTGCCAGCAGTGGACGGACAGGGTCAGAGACCCAGTACTTC.

At least ten counts were recorded for this clonotype. V usage is TRBV24-1 and J usage is TRBJ2-3, with unresolved D. Germline CDR1 KGHDR, CDR2 SFDVKD. V lost 4 bases to trimming and J lost 0 bases, with 13 bases between them. This CDR3 is built from 16 residues. This chain's CDR3 is CATSDRPSTSTDTQYF. The CDR3 coding sequence is TGTGCCACCAGTGACCGACCAAGTACGAGCACAGATACGCAGTATTTT.

This clonotype was seen at least ten times. The chain employs TRBV6-6 and TRBJ2-6; 9 nucleotides match TRBD1. The CDR3 spans 16 residues. Germline CDR1 and CDR2: MNHNY and SVGAGI (reference sequence). Trimming at V came to 5 bases and at J to 3 bases, leaving 5 bases not matched to a gene. CDR3 bases: TGTGCCAGCAGTAGGGACAGGGTCGGTGGGGCCAACGTCCTGACTTTC. Its translation: CASSRDRVGGANVLTF.

The chain carries TRBV7-6 and TRBJ2-7, with unresolved D. CDR3 length: 15 amino acids. Germline loops: CDR1 SGHVS, CDR2 FNYEAQ. Trimming pared 0 bases from V and 1 base from J, leaving 10 bases between. CDR3 loop: CASSLASVGSYEQYF. In DNA, the CDR3 is TGTGCCAGCAGCTTAGCTTCGGTTGGGTCCTACGAGCAGTACTTC.

This clonotype was detected only a few times. The chain uses TRBV4-1 and TRBJ2-1, with 9 bases aligning to TRBD2. There are 16 residues in the CDR3. The germline V gene has CDR1 MGHRA and CDR2 YSYEKL. With V trimmed by 4 bases and J by 3 bases, 7 bases remained unmatched. The CDR3: CASSRQTSGVYNEQFF. The CDR3, as DNA: TGCGCCAGCAGCCGGCAGACTAGCGGAGTCTACAATGAGCAGTTCTTC.

The sample holds many counts of this clonotype. The J gene is TRBJ1-1, the V gene TRBV7-2; 7 bases agree with TRBD1. CDR3 length equals 12 residues. The J segment lost 5 bases and the V segment lost 6 bases, leaving 3 bases of the junction unmatched. Per the germline V gene, CDR1 is SGHTA and CDR2 is FQGNSA. The CDR3 is CASRLTGTEAFF. The CDR3 DNA sequence: TGTGCCAGCAGGCTGACAGGGACTGAAGCTTTCTTT.